This is a list of T cell receptor beta chains from one sample in a study of CD8 T cells in ankylosing spondylitis. TCRdb called the 5' RACE reads again in MiXCR, with one record for every CDR3 protein. The sample shows some 350,000 distinct CDR3 sequences, roughly 14% of them seen only once. The sequencing sample was made of blood, either unsorted or a sorted T cell fraction (not recorded which). All receptors come from a male donor with ankylosing spondylitis or in good health (not recorded which). Each CDR3 is given with its conserved first and last residue. D genes are given only for firm matches. Rows give clone size only sometimes, using once, few, many, or a class for an expanded clone.

NA	TRBJ2-7	TRBV20-1	NA	CSARGGTSSWEQYF	TGCAGTGCTAGGGGTGGGACGTCTTCCTGGGAGCAGTACTTC
TRBD1	TRBJ1-5	TRBV15	many	CATSRATGEAQHF	TGTGCCACCAGCAGAGCTACAGGGGAGGCCCAGCATTTT
NA	TRBJ2-3	TRBV24-1	few	CATSAYDGQADTQYF	TGTGCCACCAGTGCCTACGACGGGCAGGCAGATACGCAGTATTTT
NA	TRBJ1-4	TRBV3-1	few	CASSQPATNEKLFF	TGTGCCAGCAGCCAACCAGCAACTAATGAAAAACTGTTTTTT
NA	TRBJ2-7	TRBV12-3/TRBV12-4	NA	CASSVTRSSYEQYF	TGTGCCAGCAGCGTGACAAGGAGCTCCTACGAGCAGTACTTC
NA	TRBJ2-2	TRBV27	NA	CASSSGPVGIGELFF	TGTGCCAGCAGTTCGGGACCCGTGGGCATCGGGGAGCTGTTTTTT
TRBD2	TRBJ2-7	TRBV7-2	NA	CASSMGLAGSDEQYF	TGTGCCAGCAGCATGGGACTAGCGGGGTCCGACGAGCAGTACTTC
TRBD1	TRBJ1-2	TRBV4-2	NA	CASSQGTGSLGYTF	TGTGCCAGCAGCCAGGGGACAGGGAGCCTGGGCTACACCTTC
NA	TRBJ2-4	TRBV12-3/TRBV12-4	few	CASSPGGHLAKNIQYF	TGTGCCAGCAGTCCCGGGGGCCATTTAGCCAAAAACATTCAGTACTTC
TRBD1	TRBJ2-3	TRBV20-1	few	CSVGGGTGGSRDTQYF	TGCAGTGTCGGCGGGGGGACAGGGGGAAGCAGAGATACGCAGTATTTT
NA	TRBJ1-1	TRBV11-3	few	CASRRMLNTEAFF	TGTGCCAGCAGAAGGATGCTGAACACTGAAGCTTTCTTT
TRBD1	TRBJ2-7	TRBV10-3	NA	CAISESTTGGLYEQYF	TGTGCCATCAGTGAGTCGACGACAGGGGGCCTCTACGAGCAGTACTTC
NA	TRBJ1-1	TRBV30	NA	CAWSQGNTEAFF	TGTGCCTGGAGCCAGGGGAACACTGAAGCTTTCTTT
TRBD2	TRBJ2-3	TRBV20-1	few	CSARGGGRTDTQYF	TGCAGTGCTAGAGGGGGAGGGCGCACAGATACGCAGTATTTT
TRBD2	TRBJ2-5	TRBV20-1	few	CSASPFLGRAGETQYF	TGCAGTGCTTCCCCATTCCTCGGGAGGGCCGGGGAGACCCAGTACTTC
TRBD1	TRBJ2-7	TRBV7-2	NA	CASSKDRGLNEQYF	TGTGCCAGCAGCAAGGACAGGGGGCTCAACGAGCAGTACTTC
NA	TRBJ2-5	TRBV12-3/TRBV12-4	many	CASRGGRQETQYF	TGTGCCAGCCGGGGCGGCCGCCAAGAGACCCAGTACTTC
NA	TRBJ2-3	TRBV7-2	few	CASSSRVGTTDTQYF	TGTGCCAGCAGCTCCCGGGTGGGGACCACAGATACGCAGTATTTT
TRBD1	TRBJ1-6	TRBV27	few	CASSFTGGLSPLHF	TGTGCCAGCAGTTTTACAGGGGGCCTTTCACCCCTCCACTTT
TRBD2	TRBJ2-3	TRBV2	NA	CASSSGLAGRRDTQYF	TGTGCCAGCAGTTCGGGACTAGCGGGGCGACGAGATACGCAGTATTTT
TRBD2	TRBJ2-1	TRBV7-9	NA	CASSLEGTSGKQFF	TGTGCCAGCAGCTTAGAGGGGACTAGCGGGAAACAGTTCTTC
NA	TRBJ2-1	TRBV12-3/TRBV12-4	many	CASSPRMDEQFF	TGTGCCAGCAGCCCGAGGATGGATGAGCAGTTCTTC
TRBD1	TRBJ2-1	TRBV29-1	NA	CSVDYRGYYNEQFF	TGCAGCGTTGATTACAGGGGATACTACAATGAGCAGTTCTTC
TRBD2	TRBJ2-1	TRBV12-3/TRBV12-4	NA	CASSGTPVLAGTYNEQFF	TGTGCCAGCAGCGGTACCCCCGTACTAGCGGGAACCTACAATGAGCAGTTCTTC
NA	TRBJ2-7	TRBV6-5	few	CASSYTRLAYEQYF	TGTGCCAGCAGTTACACCCGACTAGCCTACGAGCAGTACTTC
TRBD2	TRBJ2-1	TRBV24-1	many	CATSDSGLAGNEQFF	TGTGCCACCAGTGATTCCGGACTAGCCGGCAATGAGCAGTTCTTC
NA	TRBJ1-5	TRBV5-1	many	CASPGGERGNQPQHF	TGCGCCAGCCCCGGGGGGGAAAGGGGCAATCAGCCCCAGCATTTT
NA	TRBJ2-7	TRBV4-1	NA	CASSQDRPYEQYF	TGCGCCAGCAGCCAGGACAGACCCTACGAGCAGTACTTC
NA	TRBJ1-1	TRBV30	NA	CAWGNTEAFF	TGTGCCTGGGGTAACACTGAAGCTTTCTTT
TRBD1	TRBJ2-5	TRBV5-1	NA	CASSLGGQEETQYF	TGCGCCAGCAGCTTGGGGGGACAGGAAGAGACCCAGTACTTC
NA	TRBJ2-2	TRBV19	NA	CATRERLNTGELFF	TGTGCCACCCGGGAGAGGCTGAACACCGGGGAGCTGTTTTTT
NA	TRBJ2-1	TRBV5-1	NA	CASSAIDRSSYNEQFF	TGCGCCAGCAGCGCTATAGACAGGAGCTCCTACAATGAGCAGTTCTTC
NA	TRBJ2-1	TRBV4-1	NA	CASSDPLRGGDNEQFF	TGCGCCAGCAGCGATCCTTTGAGGGGGGGAGACAATGAGCAGTTCTTC
NA	TRBJ2-5	TRBV2	few	CASSRAHYPQETQYF	TGTGCCAGCAGCCGCGCGCACTACCCCCAAGAGACCCAGTACTTC